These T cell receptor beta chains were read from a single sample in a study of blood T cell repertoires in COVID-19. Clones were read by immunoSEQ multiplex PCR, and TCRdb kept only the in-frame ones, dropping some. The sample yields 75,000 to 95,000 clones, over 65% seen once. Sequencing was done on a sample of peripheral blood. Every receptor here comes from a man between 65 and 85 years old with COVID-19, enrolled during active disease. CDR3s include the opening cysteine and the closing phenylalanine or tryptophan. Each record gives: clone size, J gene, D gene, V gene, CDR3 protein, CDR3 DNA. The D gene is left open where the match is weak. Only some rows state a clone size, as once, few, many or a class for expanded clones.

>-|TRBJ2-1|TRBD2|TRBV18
CASSPQGDILAGSSYNEQFF
TGTGCCAGCTCACCACAAGGAGACATTCTAGCGGGGAGCTCCTACAATGAGCAGTTCTTC
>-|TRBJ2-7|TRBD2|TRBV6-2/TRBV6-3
CASSSTSGSIYEQYF
TGTGCCAGCAGCTCCACTAGCGGGAGTATCTACGAGCAGTACTTC
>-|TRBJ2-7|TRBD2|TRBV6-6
CASSNDLADSSYEQYF
TGTGCCAGCAGTAACGACCTAGCGGACTCCTCCTACGAGCAGTACTTC
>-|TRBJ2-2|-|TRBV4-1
CASSQGVGSRAGELFF
TGCGCCAGCAGCCAAGGAGTGGGTAGCAGAGCCGGGGAGCTGTTTTTT
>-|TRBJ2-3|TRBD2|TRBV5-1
CASSIRLADYTDTQYF
TGCGCCAGCAGCATCAGACTAGCGGACTACACAGATACGCAGTATTTT
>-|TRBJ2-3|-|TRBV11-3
CASSLQGTDTQYF
TGTGCCAGCAGCTTACAGGGGACAGATACGCAGTATTTT
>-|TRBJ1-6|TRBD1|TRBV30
CAWRDSDRGMNNSPLHF
TGTGCCTGGAGGGACAGTGACAGGGGGATGAATAATTCACCCCTCCACTTT
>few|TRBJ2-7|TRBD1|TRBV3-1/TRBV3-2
CASSQQQGSYEQYF
TGTGCCAGCAGCCAACAACAGGGGTCCTACGAGCAGTACTTC
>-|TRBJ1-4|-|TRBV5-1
CASSLVLEEKLFF
TGCGCCAGCAGCTTGGTCCTAGAGGAAAAACTGTTTTTT
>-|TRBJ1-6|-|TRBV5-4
CASSLVQNNSPLHF
TGTGCCAGCAGCTTGGTGCAGAATAATTCACCCCTCCACTTT
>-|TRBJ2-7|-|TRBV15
CATSRAFQGTYEQYF
TGTGCCACCAGCAGAGCTTTCCAGGGAACATACGAGCAGTACTTC
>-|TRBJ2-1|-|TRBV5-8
CASSSLQQGNEQFF
TGTGCCAGCAGCTCGTTACAACAGGGCAATGAGCAGTTCTTC
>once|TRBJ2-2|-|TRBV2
CASSLRGQGRWNTGELFF
TGTGCCAGCAGTCTGCGGGGGCAGGGGAGATGGAACACCGGGGAGCTGTTTTTT
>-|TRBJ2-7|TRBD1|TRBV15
CATSRDPLQGHEQYF
TGTGCCACCAGCAGAGATCCGCTACAGGGGCACGAGCAGTACTTC
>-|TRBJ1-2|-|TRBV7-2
CASSFGGGGYTF
TGTGCCAGCAGCTTCGGGGGAGGTGGCTACACCTTC
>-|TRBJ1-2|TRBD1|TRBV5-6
CASSIWDRYYGYTF
TGTGCCAGCAGCATCTGGGACAGATACTATGGCTACACCTTC
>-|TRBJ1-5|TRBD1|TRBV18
CASSLDRGLQPQHF
TGTGCCAGCTCCCTAGACAGGGGGCTTCAGCCCCAGCATTTT
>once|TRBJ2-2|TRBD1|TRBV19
CASSIGGQGGTGELFF
TGTGCCAGTAGTATAGGTGGACAGGGGGGAACCGGGGAGCTGTTTTTT
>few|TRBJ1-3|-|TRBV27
CASSFSQRGNTIYF
TGTGCCAGCAGTTTCAGCCAGAGGGGAAACACCATATATTTT
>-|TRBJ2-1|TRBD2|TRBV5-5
CASKSGSSYNEQFF
TGTGCCAGCAAGAGCGGGAGCTCCTACAATGAGCAGTTCTTC